The rows below give T cell receptor beta chains drawn from one sample of a study of blood T cell repertoires in COVID-19. Here immunoSEQ multiplex PCR was the method, and the copy in TCRdb shows in-frame clones only, minus some. The sample includes some 150,000 clones, approximately 90% of them seen just once. The specimen was peripheral blood. All receptors come from a woman in her fifties or sixties with active or convalescent COVID-19. CDR3s include the opening cysteine and the closing phenylalanine or tryptophan. A D gene is named only where the DNA matches it firmly. Size is stated for part of the rows, as once, few or many counts, or as a class when the clone is expanded.

D gene: .
J gene: TRBJ2-7
V gene: TRBV9
clone size: .
CDR3 DNA: TGTGCCAGCAGCGTAGACGCGGACAGCTACGAGCAGTACTTC
CDR3 protein: CASSVDADSYEQYF

D gene: .
J gene: TRBJ2-6
V gene: TRBV2
clone size: .
CDR3 DNA: TGTGCCAGCAGTGTCGGGGTTACTGGGGCCAACGTCCTGACTTTC
CDR3 protein: CASSVGVTGANVLTF

D gene: .
J gene: TRBJ2-7
V gene: TRBV7-2
clone size: .
CDR3 DNA: TGTGCCAGCAGCCCTGGGGGGTACGAGCAGTACTTC
CDR3 protein: CASSPGGYEQYF

D gene: .
J gene: TRBJ1-1
V gene: TRBV6-5
clone size: .
CDR3 DNA: TGTGCCAGCAGTTTCCCACAGAAGCTTTACACTGAAGCTTTCTTT
CDR3 protein: CASSFPQKLYTEAFF

D gene: .
J gene: TRBJ1-2
V gene: TRBV12-3/TRBV12-4
clone size: .
CDR3 DNA: TGTGCCAGCAGTTGGAGGAGGGGTGGCTACACCTTC
CDR3 protein: CASSWRRGGYTF

D gene: TRBD1
J gene: TRBJ2-5
V gene: TRBV18
clone size: .
CDR3 DNA: TGTGCCAGCTCAACCGACGGGACAGCAGAGACCCAGTACTTC
CDR3 protein: CASSTDGTAETQYF

D gene: .
J gene: TRBJ1-4
V gene: TRBV6-2/TRBV6-3
clone size: .
CDR3 DNA: TGTGCCAGCAGCCGCTTTCCCCCGGTCCTCACTAATGAAAAACTGTTTTTT
CDR3 protein: CASSRFPPVLTNEKLFF

D gene: .
J gene: TRBJ2-7
V gene: TRBV7-9
clone size: .
CDR3 DNA: TGTGCCAGCAGCTCATGGACGGAGGCGGGCGAGCAGTACTTC
CDR3 protein: CASSSWTEAGEQYF

D gene: .
J gene: TRBJ1-2
V gene: TRBV21-1
clone size: .
CDR3 DNA: TGTGCCAGCAGTTCATCCACGCGGGACAGGGAGCTTGGCTACACCTTC
CDR3 protein: CASSSSTRDRELGYTF

D gene: .
J gene: TRBJ1-4
V gene: TRBV11-2
clone size: .
CDR3 DNA: TGTGCCAGCACCCTCTCGTCTAATGAAAAACTGTTTTTT
CDR3 protein: CASTLSSNEKLFF

D gene: .
J gene: TRBJ1-3
V gene: TRBV15
clone size: .
CDR3 DNA: TGTGCCACCAGCAGAGATAGCCAGGACAGTGGAAACACCATATATTTT
CDR3 protein: CATSRDSQDSGNTIYF

D gene: .
J gene: TRBJ1-4
V gene: TRBV6-5
clone size: .
CDR3 DNA: TGTGCCAGCAGACAAAACCGGGACTATGAAAAACTGTTTTTT
CDR3 protein: CASRQNRDYEKLFF

D gene: .
J gene: TRBJ2-7
V gene: TRBV12-3/TRBV12-4
clone size: .
CDR3 DNA: TGTGCCAGCAGTGCGACTAGTAACGAGCAGTACTTC
CDR3 protein: CASSATSNEQYF

D gene: TRBD2
J gene: TRBJ2-7
V gene: TRBV7-2
clone size: .
CDR3 DNA: TGTGCCAGCAGCTTAGCGCTTGGCGGGGGGAGCAACGAGCAGTACTTC
CDR3 protein: CASSLALGGGSNEQYF

D gene: .
J gene: TRBJ2-5
V gene: TRBV15
clone size: .
CDR3 DNA: TGTGCCACCAGCAGCAGTAGCGTGGAAGGGGAGACCCAGTACTTC
CDR3 protein: CATSSSSVEGETQYF

D gene: .
J gene: TRBJ1-6
V gene: TRBV27
clone size: once
CDR3 DNA: TGTGCCAGCAGTTTATCGTTTGGCAGGGCGGGGAATTCACCCCTCCACTTT
CDR3 protein: CASSLSFGRAGNSPLHF

D gene: .
J gene: TRBJ1-4
V gene: TRBV6-5
clone size: few
CDR3 DNA: TGTGCCGGTGGGCCAAGGTCGGAGGTTGAAAAACTGTTTTTT
CDR3 protein: CAGGPRSEVEKLFF